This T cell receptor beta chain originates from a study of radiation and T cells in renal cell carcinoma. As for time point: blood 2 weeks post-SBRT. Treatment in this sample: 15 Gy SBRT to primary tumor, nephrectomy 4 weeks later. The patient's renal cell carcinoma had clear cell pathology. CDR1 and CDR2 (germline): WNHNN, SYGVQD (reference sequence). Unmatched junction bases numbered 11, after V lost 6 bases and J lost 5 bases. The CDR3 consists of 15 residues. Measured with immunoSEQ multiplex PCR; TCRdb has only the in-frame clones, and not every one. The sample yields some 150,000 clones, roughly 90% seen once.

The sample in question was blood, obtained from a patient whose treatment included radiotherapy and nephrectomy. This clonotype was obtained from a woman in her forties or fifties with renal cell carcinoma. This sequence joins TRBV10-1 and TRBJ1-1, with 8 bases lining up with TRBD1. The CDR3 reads CASSVNGQGSTEAFF. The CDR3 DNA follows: TGCGCCAGCAGCGTTAATGGACAGGGAAGTACTGAAGCTTTCTTT.